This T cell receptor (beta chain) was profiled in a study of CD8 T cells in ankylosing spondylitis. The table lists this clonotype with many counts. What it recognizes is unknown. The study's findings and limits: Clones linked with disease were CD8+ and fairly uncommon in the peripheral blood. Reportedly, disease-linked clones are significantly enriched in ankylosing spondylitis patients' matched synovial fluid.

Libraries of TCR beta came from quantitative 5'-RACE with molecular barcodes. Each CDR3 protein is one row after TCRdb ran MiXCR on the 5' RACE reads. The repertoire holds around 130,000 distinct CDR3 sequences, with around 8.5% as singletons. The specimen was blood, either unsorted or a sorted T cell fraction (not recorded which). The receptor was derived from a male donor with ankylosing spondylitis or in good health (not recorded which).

In nucleotides, the CDR3 is TGCAGTGCCAGGGCGTCCCGGGGGGGCGCCTACGAGCAGTACTTC. Translated: CSARASRGGAYEQYF. The gene calls are TRBV20-1 and TRBJ2-7, with 8 bases that match TRBD2. This CDR3 has 15 amino acids. After removal of 6 bases from V and 2 bases from J, the junction contained 12 bases not matched to a gene. Germline CDR1 reads DFQATT; CDR2 reads SNEGSKA (reference sequence).